What follows are 14 T cell receptor beta chains derived from one specimen sequenced in a study of cytomegalovirus exposure and HLA in healthy donors. Assay used: immunoSEQ multiplex PCR; TCRdb lists only in-frame clones, some missing. The data show 110,000 to 150,000 clones, with approximately 90% seen just once and 0.69% held by the top ten. The sample taken for sequencing was PBMCs. All receptors come from a man aged 18 to 30 in good health and CMV-seronegative.

The rearrangement uses TRBV5-3 and TRBJ1-2, with TRBD1 matching over 8 bases. TRBV5-3 is classed as an ORF, of uncertain function. This CDR3 has 15 amino acids. Germline trimming cut 2 bases from V and 4 bases from J; bases unmatched to any gene: 7. The CDR3 region has the DNA TGTGCCAGAAGCTTTCCCCGGACAGGGACCTATGGCTACACCTTC. As protein: CARSFPRTGTYGYTF.

The gene calls are TRBV19 and TRBJ1-2, with 7 bases aligning to TRBD1. The trim removed 1 base at V and 8 bases at J, leaving 1 base unmatched. The length of the CDR3 is 12 residues. The germline V gene encodes CDR1 LNHDA and CDR2 SQIVND (reference sequence). The CDR3 sequence is CASSIATGGYTF. CDR3 DNA: TGTGCCAGTAGTATAGCGACAGGGGGCTACACCTTC.

The count of this clone is one. The chain uses TRBV5-1 and TRBJ2-3; D is perhaps TRBD1 (5 bases). V was shortened by 0 bases and J by 2 bases, with 10 bases between the two germline ends. Per germline, CDR1 SGHRS and CDR2 YFSETQ. The CDR3 has 15 residues. This CDR3 reads CASSLAGLATDTQYF. CDR3 in DNA: TGCGCCAGCAGCTTGGCAGGGCTGGCCACAGATACGCAGTATTTT.

The chain has TRBV6-1 and TRBJ1-2; no clear D gene. The CDR3 spans 11 residues. Germline CDR1 is MNHNS and CDR2 is SASEGT. The germline V and J ends were trimmed by 6 bases and 8 bases, with 10 bases remaining between them. CDR3 nucleotides: TGTGCCAGCAGCTCTACGGTCGGCTACACCTTC. Its translation: CASSSTVGYTF.

The V and J genes are TRBV19 and TRBJ2-5, with a tentative D call TRBD1 (6 bases). Looked up from germline, CDR1 is LNHDA and CDR2 is SQIVND (reference sequence). V lost 4 bases to trimming and J lost 3 bases, with 15 bases between them. CDR3 length: 15 residues. The CDR3 DNA reads as TGTGCCAGTAGTAGGACAGTAACTTCCAAAGAGACCCAGTACTTC. Protein product: CASSRTVTSKETQYF.

The V gene is TRBV7-2, the J gene TRBJ2-3; D not resolved. This CDR3 is built from 16 residues. Germline V gives CDR1 SGHTA, CDR2 FQGNSA. Trimming removed 5 bases at V and 1 base at J, with 16 bases between. The CDR3 DNA reads TGTGCCAGCAGCCGAGCCCCCTTGGCGGGCACAGATACGCAGTATTTT. This encodes CASSRAPLAGTDTQYF.

The CDR3 reads CASGLPPPGFPYEQYV. DNA of the CDR3: TGTGCTAGTGGTTTGCCCCCCCCGGGGTTTCCCTACGAGCAGTACGTC. The genes are TRBV12-5 and TRBJ2-7, with D possibly TRBD2 on 5 matching bases. Germline values: CDR1 LGHNT, CDR2 FRNRAP. The CDR3 loop spans 16 amino acids. Trimming removed 2 bases from V and 2 bases from J, with 16 bases in between.

V is TRBV10-2 and J is TRBJ2-1, with 12 bases matching TRBD1. In germline, CDR1 is WSHSY, CDR2 SAAADI. The trim removed 8 bases at V and 8 bases at J, leaving 4 bases unmatched. The CDR3 spans 13 residues. The CDR3 spells CASGDRGLDEQFF. CDR3 in DNA: TGCGCCAGCGGGGACAGGGGGCTCGATGAGCAGTTCTTC.

V gene TRBV27 combines with J gene TRBJ2-2; tentative D call: TRBD1 (5 bases). V dropped 10 bases and J dropped 5 bases, with 11 bases sitting between them. The CDR3 totals 12 residues. Germline values: CDR1 MNHEY, CDR2 SMNVEV (reference sequence). CDR3 coding DNA: TGTGCCACGGAAGACAGTACCGGGGAGCTGTTTTTT. Translated: CATEDSTGELFF.

This chain links TRBV7-2 with TRBJ1-4, with a tentative D call TRBD1 (6 bases). This CDR3 region has 13 residues. V was shortened by 5 bases and J by 7 bases, with 11 bases between the two germline ends. From germline, CDR1 is SGHTA and CDR2 FQGNSA. Here the CDR3 reads CASSAGVGEKLFF. CDR3 DNA: TGTGCCAGCAGCGCAGGGGTCGGTGAAAAACTGTTTTTT.

The chain recombines TRBV18 with TRBJ2-2, with D unclear. The V end lost 2 bases, the J end lost 0 bases, and 10 bases lay between the germline ends. Germline CDR1 reads KGHSH; CDR2 reads LQKENI. The CDR3 runs 16 residues. The CDR3 nucleotides are TGTGCCAGCTCACCATTGGCAGAACCGAACACCGGGGAGCTGTTTTTT. This encodes CASSPLAEPNTGELFF.

The chain combines TRBV12-5 with TRBJ2-1; 7 bases fit TRBD1. Germline loops: CDR1 LGHNT, CDR2 FRNRAP. With 0 bases clipped from V and 3 bases from J, the junction kept 11 bases outside the gene matches. The CDR3 is 18 residues long. The CDR3 DNA reads TGTGCTAGTGGTTTGGTGGCCAGAGAGGGGGCGAACTACAATGAGCAGTTCTTC. Its translation: CASGLVAREGANYNEQFF.

The chain is built from TRBV5-1 and TRBJ1-1; 9 bases are a match to TRBD1. Germline CDR1 SGHRS, CDR2 YFSETQ. The CDR3 runs 15 residues. The ends lost 4 bases at V and 3 bases at J; junction bases unmatched: 7. The DNA of the CDR3 is TGCGCCAGCAGCGCAGGGACAGGGAGGGACACTGAAGCTTTCTTT. Protein product: CASSAGTGRDTEAFF.

The CDR3 is CASSTLTGGTNTGELFF. The CDR3 region has the DNA TGTGCCAGTAGTACTCTGACAGGGGGCACGAACACCGGGGAGCTGTTTTTT. This chain connects TRBV19 to TRBJ2-2; 10 bases align to TRBD1. Germline V gene data show CDR1 as LNHDA and CDR2 as SQIVND (reference sequence). The CDR3 sequence is 17 residues long. Trimming cost V 4 bases and J 0 bases; bases outside gene matches: 5.